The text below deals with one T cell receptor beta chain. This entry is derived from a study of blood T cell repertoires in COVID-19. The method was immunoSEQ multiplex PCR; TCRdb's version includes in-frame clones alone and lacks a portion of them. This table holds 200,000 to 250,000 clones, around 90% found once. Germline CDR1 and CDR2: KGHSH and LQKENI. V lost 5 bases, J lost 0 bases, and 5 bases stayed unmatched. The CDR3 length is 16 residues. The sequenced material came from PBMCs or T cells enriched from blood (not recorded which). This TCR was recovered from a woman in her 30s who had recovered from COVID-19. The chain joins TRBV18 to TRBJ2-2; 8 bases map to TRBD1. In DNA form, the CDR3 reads TGTGCCAGCTCATTGGACAGGGCGGCGAACACCGGGGAGCTGTTTTTT. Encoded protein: CASSLDRAANTGELFF.